The clone carrying this T cell receptor beta chain was found once. Its antigen remains unknown. The V and J ends lost 6 bases and 1 base respectively, with 9 bases between them. Per germline, CDR1 MNHNY and CDR2 SVGAGI (reference sequence). The CDR3 runs 14 residues. This entry is derived from a study of cytomegalovirus exposure and HLA in healthy donors. Study-level findings and limits: One cluster of highly shared sequence variants probably arose as a sequencing artifact. Later analysis identified a missense DCLRE1C variant that was linked to TCR beta V- and J-gene trimming.

With 60 Vbeta and 13 Jbeta primers, the PCR was carried out. The assay was immunoSEQ multiplex PCR, and TCRdb's table has in-frame clones only and misses some. There are 150,000 or so clones in the sample; 60% to 85% occur only once, and around 0.71% lies in the top ten. The sequenced sample consisted of PBMCs. The V call is TRBV6-6, the J call TRBJ1-4; TRBD1 might be the D (5 bases). This clonotype originated in a female donor in good health and CMV-seronegative. The CDR3 sequence: CASSPGGTNEKLFF. The CDR3 DNA reads TGTGCCAGCAGCCCGGGGGGAACTAATGAAAAACTGTTTTTT.